These 15 T cell receptor beta chains originate from one sample sequenced in a study of cytomegalovirus exposure and HLA in healthy donors. Libraries were prepared by immunoSEQ multiplex PCR; TCRdb keeps only in-frame clonotypes and omits some of them. Among about 54,000 clones listed, roughly 90% were seen once. The material sequenced was PBMCs. The receptors stem from a woman younger than 30 in good health and CMV-seropositive.

V and J are TRBV4-1 and TRBJ2-3, with a possible D match to TRBD1 (7 bases). Germline V CDR1 and CDR2: MGHRA, YSYEKL. The CDR3 length is 16 residues. Trimming pared 2 bases from V and 1 base from J, leaving 13 bases between. Written as DNA, the CDR3 is TGCGCCAGCAGCCAAACCAGGGGGGCCGGCACAGATACGCAGTATTTT. Translation gives CASSQTRGAGTDTQYF.

The V call is TRBV7-9, the J call TRBJ1-1, with D possibly TRBD1 on 5 matching bases. The length of the CDR3 is 12 residues. Germline CDR1 reads SEHNR; CDR2 reads FQNEAQ (reference sequence). The germline V and J ends were trimmed by 5 bases and 10 bases, with 14 bases remaining between them. DNA for the CDR3: TGTGCCAGCAGCCGGGGCGGGGGATCAGCTTTCTTT. It yields the protein CASSRGGGSAFF.

The chain links TRBV7-6 to TRBJ2-1; the match to TRBD1 covers 12 bases. With 5 bases clipped from V and 10 bases from J, the junction kept 6 bases outside the gene matches. The CDR3 runs 14 residues. Germline V gene data show CDR1 as SGHVS and CDR2 as FNYEAQ. CDR3 loop: CASSKGQGAREQFF. In DNA, the CDR3 is TGTGCCAGCAGCAAGGGACAGGGGGCGCGGGAGCAGTTCTTC. Based on the CDR3 plus reference TRBV7-6 and TRBJ2-1, the full variable domain is GAGVSQSPRYKVTKRGQDVALRCDPISGHVSLYWYRQALGQGPEFLTYFNYEAQQDKSGLPNDRFSAERPEGSISTLTIQRTEQRDSAMYRCASSKGQGAREQFFGPGTRLTVL.

The chain recombines TRBV5-4 with TRBJ2-4, with 10 bases identical to TRBD2. The CDR3 covers 17 residues. J was trimmed by 9 bases and V by 0 bases; bases with no gene match: 12. CDR1 and CDR2 (germline): SGHNT, YYREEE (reference sequence). The CDR3 sequence: CASSLAPAGGPIGIQYF. The CDR3 DNA sequence: TGTGCCAGCAGCTTGGCACCAGCGGGGGGGCCGATCGGCATTCAGTACTTC. The full variable domain, in which reference TRBV5-4 and TRBJ2-4 provide the parts outside the CDR3, is ETGVTQSPTHLIKTRGQQVTLRCSSQSGHNTVSWYQQALGQGPQFIFQYYREEENGRGNFPPRFSGLQFPNYSSELNVNALELDDSALYLCASSLAPAGGPIGIQYFGAGTRLSVL.

The chain is built from TRBV30 and TRBJ2-1; D uncertain. Germline V CDR1 and CDR2: GTSNPN, SVGIG (reference sequence). The CDR3 runs 12 residues. Trimming removed 5 bases from V and 3 bases from J, with 8 bases in between. The CDR3 DNA follows: TGTGCCTGGTCCCCGGGCTACAATGAGCAGTTCTTC. This encodes CAWSPGYNEQFF.

The chain has TRBV6-1 and TRBJ2-1, with D perhaps TRBD1 (6 bases). V shed 5 bases and J shed 10 bases, with 9 bases lying between them. This CDR3 contains 11 residues. Germline lookup yields CDR1 MNHNS and CDR2 SASEGT. DNA of the CDR3: TGTGCCAGCAGTCAGGGGTGGGAGCAGTTCTTC. Translation: CASSQGWEQFF.

The rearrangement links TRBV7-3 to TRBJ1-2, with D possibly matching TRBD1 (6 bases). The CDR3 loop spans 15 amino acids. With 3 bases removed from V and 6 bases from J, the gap between germline ends came to 17 bases. Germline V CDR1 and CDR2: SGHTA, FQGTGA. The CDR3 region is CASSFNREKRDGYTF. The CDR3 DNA reads as TGTGCCAGCAGCTTTAACAGGGAGAAACGGGATGGCTACACCTTC.

The rearrangement joins TRBV7-9 to TRBJ1-1; TRBD1 agrees at 9 bases. The V segment lost 6 bases and the J segment 5 bases; nucleotides outside the gene matches: 7. This CDR3 contains 14 residues. Germline-derived CDR1 and CDR2 are SEHNR and FQNEAQ (reference sequence). This chain's CDR3 is CASRTGTGQTEAFF. The CDR3 DNA reads TGTGCCAGCAGAACCGGGACAGGGCAAACTGAAGCTTTCTTT.

J is TRBJ1-6 and V is TRBV6-5, with a weak D call TRBD1 (6 bases). V lost 2 bases and J 10 bases, leaving 15 bases between the germline ends. CDR1 MNHEY and CDR2 SVGAGI come from the germline V gene. This CDR3 has 15 amino acids. The DNA of the CDR3 is TGTGCCAGCAGTTACACCGACAGGTTTCGGTCACCCCTCCACTTT. Its protein is CASSYTDRFRSPLHF.

This rearrangement joins TRBV5-6 to TRBJ2-2, with 10 positions matching TRBD2. Germline CDR1 reads SGHDT; CDR2 reads YYEEEE. CDR3 size: 18 residues. Trimming cost V 5 bases and J 1 base; bases outside gene matches: 11. The CDR3 loop reads CASRTQGASGGNTGELFF. Written as DNA, the CDR3 is TGTGCCAGCAGAACACAAGGGGCTAGCGGGGGGAACACCGGGGAGCTGTTTTTT.

This clone was seen a single time. The genes are TRBV6-5 and TRBJ1-4, with 8 bases lining up with TRBD1. The CDR3 runs 15 residues. Germline V gives CDR1 MNHEY, CDR2 SVGAGI. V lost 0 bases and J lost 8; bases outside the gene matches: 5. CDR3 DNA sequence: TGTGCCAGCAGTTACTCCGGACAGGGAGGCGAAAAACTGTTTTTT. Protein sequence: CASSYSGQGGEKLFF.

This rearrangement joins TRBV6-5 to TRBJ1-2; D gene uncertain. The CDR3 runs to 14 residues. Germline-derived CDR1 and CDR2 are MNHEY and SVGAGI. With 2 bases removed from V and 6 bases from J, the gap between germline ends came to 13 bases. The CDR3 DNA is TGTGCCAGCAGTTACCGCCGAGGAGGGAATGGCTACACCTTC. It encodes CASSYRRGGNGYTF.

The V gene is TRBV6-5, the J gene TRBJ2-1, with 7 bases fitting TRBD2. The length of the CDR3 is 15 residues. The trim removed 7 bases at V and 5 bases at J, leaving 11 bases unmatched. CDR1 and CDR2 (germline): MNHEY, SVGAGI. The CDR3 coding sequence is TGTGCCAGCAAACCTATTGGGGGGGGAAACAATGAGCAGTTCTTC. Translating gives CASKPIGGGNNEQFF.

CDR3 in amino acids: CASSEQGLGEQYF. DNA of the CDR3: TGTGCCAGCAGCGAGCAGGGGCTGGGTGAGCAGTACTTC. V is TRBV9 and J is TRBJ2-7; maybe TRBD1 (6 bases). V was shortened by 3 bases and J by 7 bases, with 14 bases between the two germline ends. The CDR3 totals 13 residues. Per germline, CDR1 SGDLS and CDR2 YYNGEE.

V usage is TRBV4-3 and J usage is TRBJ2-2; D is possibly TRBD2 (7 bases). This CDR3 is built from 15 residues. The V end was cut by 1 base, the J end by 4 bases, with 10 bases between. Germline V lookup: CDR1 LGHNA, CDR2 YSLEER. The CDR3 DNA reads as TGCGCCAGCAGCCAAGCGGGGGGCCCCACCGGGGAGCTGTTTTTT. Protein product: CASSQAGGPTGELFF.